Listed below are T cell receptor beta chains from one sample, sequenced in a study of T cells in Graves' hyperthyroidism and ophthalmopathy. TCRdb redid the calling of the multiplex PCR reads with MiXCR, one entry per CDR3 protein. The sample contains some 510,000 distinct CDR3 sequences, around 20% of which appear only once. Sequences were obtained from blood. The receptors derive from a man aged 18 to 30 with Graves' hyperthyroidism. CDR3s include the opening cysteine and the closing phenylalanine or tryptophan. The D gene is left open where the match is weak. The listing skips clone size in some rows; elsewhere it reads once, few, many or a size class.

clone size | J gene | V gene | CDR3 length | D gene | CDR3 protein | CDR3 DNA
few | TRBJ2-7 | TRBV7-8 | 13 | NA | CAGGRAGGSEQYF | TGTGCCGGAGGGCGGGCCGGCGGGTCCGAGCAGTACTTC
many | TRBJ2-4 | TRBV28 | 20 | TRBD2 | CASSFLPTSGGAGTKNIQYF | TGTGCCAGCAGTTTCCTTCCGACTAGCGGGGGGGCGGGGACCAAAAACATTCAGTACTTC
many | TRBJ2-5 | TRBV12-3/TRBV12-4 | 14 | NA | CASSLYSFQETQYF | TGTGCCAGCAGCCTATACAGCTTTCAAGAGACCCAGTACTTC
many | TRBJ1-2 | TRBV2 | 11 | NA | CARKGIYGYTF | TGTGCCAGGAAGGGTATCTATGGCTACACCTTC
few | TRBJ1-1 | TRBV20-1 | 11 | TRBD1 | CSASGGGEAFF | TGCAGTGCTAGTGGAGGGGGCGAAGCTTTCTTT
many | TRBJ1-1 | TRBV7-9 | 12 | NA | CASSFAGTEAFF | TGTGCCAGCAGCTTTGCGGGCACTGAAGCTTTCTTT
many | TRBJ1-3 | TRBV29-1 | 12 | TRBD1 | CSDRDRVGTIYF | TGCAGCGATCGGGACAGGGTGGGCACCATATATTTT
many | TRBJ1-2 | TRBV12-3/TRBV12-4 | 15 | NA | CASNPSGQGNYGYTF | TGTGCCAGCAATCCCTCGGGGCAGGGGAACTATGGCTACACCTTC
NA | TRBJ1-1 | TRBV2 | 16 | TRBD1 | CASSPIPTGLNTEAFF | TGTGCCAGCAGCCCCATCCCGACAGGGCTGAACACTGAAGCTTTCTTT
many | TRBJ1-1 | TRBV12-3/TRBV12-4 | 12 | NA | CASSFMGAEAFF | TGTGCCAGCAGTTTTATGGGGGCTGAAGCTTTCTTT
many | TRBJ2-2 | TRBV12-3/TRBV12-4 | 17 | TRBD1 | CASSRPGQGTNTGELFF | TGTGCCAGCAGCCGCCCGGGACAGGGGACGAACACCGGGGAGCTGTTTTTT
NA | TRBJ2-7 | TRBV5-1 | 15 | NA | CASSLVTGSSYEQYF | TGCGCCAGCAGCTTGGTTACAGGGAGCTCCTACGAGCAGTACTTC
few | TRBJ1-2 | TRBV5-1 | 13 | NA | CASSAENRDGYTF | TGCGCCAGCAGCGCAGAAAACAGAGACGGCTACACCTTC
many | TRBJ1-1 | TRBV6-5 | 14 | TRBD1 | CASSRNPGGAEAFF | TGTGCCAGCAGTCGGAATCCAGGGGGAGCTGAAGCTTTCTTT
NA | TRBJ1-5 | TRBV28 | 13 | NA | CASSTPVIQPQHF | TGTGCCAGCAGTACCCCGGTTATTCAGCCCCAGCATTTT
many | TRBJ2-5 | TRBV5-8 | 11 | NA | CASSPPATQYF | TGTGCCAGCAGTCCCCCCGCGACCCAGTACTTC
many | TRBJ1-1 | TRBV24-1 | 15 | TRBD1 | CATSASTGTNTEAFF | TGTGCCACCAGTGCTTCGACAGGGACGAACACTGAAGCTTTCTTT
many | TRBJ1-6 | TRBV12-3/TRBV12-4 | 20 | TRBD1 | CASSLPPSPRDRGRNSPLHF | TGTGCCAGCAGTTTGCCCCCGTCACCCCGGGACAGGGGCCGTAATTCACCCCTCCACTTT
many | TRBJ2-7 | TRBV27 | 14 | TRBD1 | CASSFRTGTYEQYF | TGTGCCAGCAGTTTTAGGACAGGGACCTACGAGCAGTACTTC
many | TRBJ2-6 | TRBV12-3/TRBV12-4 | 17 | TRBD1 | CASSLGQGAGGANVLTF | TGTGCCAGCAGTTTGGGGCAGGGGGCCGGTGGGGCCAACGTCCTGACTTTC
NA | TRBJ2-7 | TRBV11-2 | 18 | TRBD2 | CASSRRSSGRNLVFEQYF | TGTGCCAGCAGCCGACGCTCTAGCGGGAGAAACCTCGTGTTTGAGCAGTACTTC
NA | TRBJ1-1 | TRBV11-2 | 13 | NA | CASSLADSTEAFF | TGTGCCAGCAGCTTAGCCGATAGCACTGAAGCTTTCTTT
many | TRBJ1-1 | TRBV11-1 | 18 | NA | CASSNPAPGSPLNTEAFF | TGTGCCAGCAGCAACCCGGCCCCAGGAAGCCCTCTGAACACTGAAGCTTTCTTT
NA | TRBJ2-5 | TRBV7-9 | 15 | TRBD2 | CASSPGPGGEETQYF | TGTGCCAGCAGCCCCGGACCTGGGGGGGAAGAGACCCAGTACTTC